This entry is about one TCR beta chain. Its specificity is not known. The PCR employed 60 Vbeta primers together with 13 Jbeta primers. This table comes from immunoSEQ multiplex PCR, and its TCRdb copy is limited to in-frame clones, with some not included. The sample consists of some 160,000 clones, around 84% of them appearing once. The length of the CDR3 is 14 residues. The germline V and J ends were trimmed by 0 bases and 2 bases, with 8 bases remaining between them. CDR1 SGDLS and CDR2 YYNGEE come from the germline V gene. This sample is part of a study of cytomegalovirus exposure and HLA in healthy donors. The study, taken as a whole, reports: Some TCR beta chains (164 of them) were listed as cytomegalovirus-associated.

The sample consisted of PBMCs. This sequence was found in a man younger than 40 in good health and CMV-seropositive. The chain links TRBV9 to TRBJ1-1; D gene unclear. CDR3: CASSVAPGNTEAFF. CDR3 in DNA: TGTGCCAGCAGCGTAGCGCCAGGAAACACTGAAGCTTTCTTT.